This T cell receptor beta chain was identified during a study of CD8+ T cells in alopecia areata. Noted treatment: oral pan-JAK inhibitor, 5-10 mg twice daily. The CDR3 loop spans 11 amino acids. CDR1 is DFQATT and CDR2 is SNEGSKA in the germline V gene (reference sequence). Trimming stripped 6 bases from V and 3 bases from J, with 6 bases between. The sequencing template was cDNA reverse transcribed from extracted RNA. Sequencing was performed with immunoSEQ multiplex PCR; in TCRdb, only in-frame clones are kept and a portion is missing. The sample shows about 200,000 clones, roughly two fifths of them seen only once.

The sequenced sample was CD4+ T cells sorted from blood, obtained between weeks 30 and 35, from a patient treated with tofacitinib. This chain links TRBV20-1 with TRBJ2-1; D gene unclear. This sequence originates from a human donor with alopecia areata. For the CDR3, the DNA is TGCAGTGCCCTCAACTACAATGAGCAGTTCTTC. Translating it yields CSALNYNEQFF.